These T cell receptor beta chains were read from a single sample in a study of regulatory T cells in long-lasting Graves disease. TCRdb re-analysed the multiplex PCR reads in MiXCR, keeping a single row per CDR3 protein. The data contain 500,000 or so distinct CDR3 sequences, about 17% of them singletons. These data were likewise used in another study, on T cells in Graves' hyperthyroidism and ophthalmopathy.

The material was peripheral blood mononuclear cells (PBMCs), obtained at new diagnosis, from a patient treated with antithyroid drugs. The receptors come from a middle-aged man with Graves disease. Each CDR3 is given without its conserved first and last residue.

V gene: TRBV7-9
J gene: TRBJ1-2
CDR3 protein: ASRRSGVEGYGYT

V gene: TRBV5-1
J gene: TRBJ2-1
CDR3 protein: ASRSGRAVYNEQF

V gene: TRBV18
J gene: TRBJ2-5
CDR3 protein: ASSPYGGAQREAQY

V gene: TRBV28
J gene: TRBJ2-7
CDR3 protein: ASSLLEGRYEQY

V gene: TRBV29-1
J gene: TRBJ2-7
CDR3 protein: SAFDRSYEQY

V gene: TRBV7-9
J gene: TRBJ2-7
CDR3 protein: ASSFPTGSAEQY

V gene: TRBV7-9
J gene: TRBJ2-1
CDR3 protein: ASNPGSTGDFNEQF

V gene: TRBV7-2
J gene: TRBJ2-7
CDR3 protein: ASSLAASHEQY

V gene: TRBV3-1
J gene: TRBJ2-5
CDR3 protein: ASSQGSSGSPKTQY

V gene: TRBV18
J gene: TRBJ1-1
CDR3 protein: ASSPAGDFAF

V gene: TRBV29-1
J gene: TRBJ2-3
CDR3 protein: SVRGTSGSSDTQY

V gene: TRBV28
J gene: TRBJ1-2
CDR3 protein: ASSEEGGGYT

V gene: TRBV27
J gene: TRBJ1-5
CDR3 protein: ASKWTGNSNQPQH

V gene: TRBV7-8
J gene: TRBJ1-5
CDR3 protein: ASSLAITGGLPQPQH

V gene: TRBV6-2/TRBV6-3
J gene: TRBJ2-5
CDR3 protein: ASSYLRKETQY

V gene: TRBV7-9
J gene: TRBJ2-1
CDR3 protein: ASSRQRRERQF

V gene: TRBV9
J gene: TRBJ2-3
CDR3 protein: ASSGRSRMPDTQY

V gene: TRBV18
J gene: TRBJ2-3
CDR3 protein: ASSPPSSGSHRTDTQY

V gene: TRBV4-1
J gene: TRBJ2-2
CDR3 protein: ASSQAGPGGLF

V gene: TRBV5-1
J gene: TRBJ2-1
CDR3 protein: ASSKAAHVDEQF

V gene: TRBV2
J gene: TRBJ1-4
CDR3 protein: ASCSSEGKPNEKLF

V gene: TRBV5-1
J gene: TRBJ1-2
CDR3 protein: ASSSYTGSYGYT

V gene: TRBV27
J gene: TRBJ2-1
CDR3 protein: ASSLSVELNNEQF

V gene: TRBV6-1
J gene: TRBJ2-1
CDR3 protein: ASRASGGSNSEQF

V gene: TRBV12-3/TRBV12-4
J gene: TRBJ2-6
CDR3 protein: ASSFPGGANVLT

V gene: TRBV28
J gene: TRBJ2-1
CDR3 protein: ASSLVEGVREQF

V gene: TRBV6-1
J gene: TRBJ2-7
CDR3 protein: ASSDVGEGEQY

V gene: TRBV20-1
J gene: TRBJ1-5
CDR3 protein: SAPDRGRNQPQH

V gene: TRBV2
J gene: TRBJ2-2
CDR3 protein: ASRPRGDNTGELF

V gene: TRBV5-6
J gene: TRBJ2-5
CDR3 protein: ASSLEATQETQY

V gene: TRBV20-1
J gene: TRBJ2-4
CDR3 protein: SANRETDIQY

V gene: TRBV20-1
J gene: TRBJ1-1
CDR3 protein: SARVPARNTEAF

V gene: TRBV6-4
J gene: TRBJ2-3
CDR3 protein: ASSEAAGTDTQY

V gene: TRBV28
J gene: TRBJ1-2
CDR3 protein: ASKTTGNYGYT

V gene: TRBV2
J gene: TRBJ2-1
CDR3 protein: ASSEISPGLAGVNYNEQF

V gene: TRBV19
J gene: TRBJ1-5
CDR3 protein: ASNPGSGSNQPQH

V gene: TRBV2
J gene: TRBJ1-1
CDR3 protein: ASRGQGHTEAF

V gene: TRBV20-1
J gene: TRBJ1-4
CDR3 protein: SARATGGGEKLF

V gene: TRBV28
J gene: TRBJ1-6
CDR3 protein: ASSSLDSPLH

V gene: TRBV12-3/TRBV12-4
J gene: TRBJ2-2
CDR3 protein: AISGGRRSGELF

V gene: TRBV3-1
J gene: TRBJ2-7
CDR3 protein: ASSQKTRTSGIDEQY

V gene: TRBV24-1
J gene: TRBJ2-3
CDR3 protein: ATSDGLGSTDTQY

V gene: TRBV28
J gene: TRBJ1-5
CDR3 protein: ASSFGRVGSNQPQH

V gene: TRBV28
J gene: TRBJ1-5
CDR3 protein: ASSSSWTGKRQPQH

V gene: TRBV7-3
J gene: TRBJ2-1
CDR3 protein: ASSLPGARQF

V gene: TRBV5-6
J gene: TRBJ2-7
CDR3 protein: ASSWTGALHEQY

V gene: TRBV6-2/TRBV6-3
J gene: TRBJ2-3
CDR3 protein: ASRPLAGVVHNSDTQY

V gene: TRBV29-1
J gene: TRBJ1-1
CDR3 protein: SGARGTGGTEAF

V gene: TRBV20-1
J gene: TRBJ2-1
CDR3 protein: SASPRTSGSSYNEQF

V gene: TRBV24-1
J gene: TRBJ1-1
CDR3 protein: ATSDWLNTEAF

V gene: TRBV12-3/TRBV12-4
J gene: TRBJ2-3
CDR3 protein: ASSPLGHSGIRFSDTQY

V gene: TRBV20-1
J gene: TRBJ2-1
CDR3 protein: SARDLAGKYNEQF

V gene: TRBV18
J gene: TRBJ1-5
CDR3 protein: ASSPDNLNQPQH